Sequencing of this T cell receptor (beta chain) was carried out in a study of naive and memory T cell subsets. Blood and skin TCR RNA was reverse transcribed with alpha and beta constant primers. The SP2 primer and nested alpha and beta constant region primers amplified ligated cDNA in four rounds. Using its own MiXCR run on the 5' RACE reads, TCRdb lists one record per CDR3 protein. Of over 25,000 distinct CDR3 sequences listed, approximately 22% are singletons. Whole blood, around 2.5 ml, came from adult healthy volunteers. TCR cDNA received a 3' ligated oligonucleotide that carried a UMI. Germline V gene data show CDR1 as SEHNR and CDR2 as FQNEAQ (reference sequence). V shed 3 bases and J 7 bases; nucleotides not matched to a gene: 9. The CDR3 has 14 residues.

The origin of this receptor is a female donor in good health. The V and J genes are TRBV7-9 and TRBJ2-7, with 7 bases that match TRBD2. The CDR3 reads CASSLAGVVEEQYF. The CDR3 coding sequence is TGTGCCAGCAGCTTGGCGGGAGTAGTGGAAGAGCAGTACTTC.